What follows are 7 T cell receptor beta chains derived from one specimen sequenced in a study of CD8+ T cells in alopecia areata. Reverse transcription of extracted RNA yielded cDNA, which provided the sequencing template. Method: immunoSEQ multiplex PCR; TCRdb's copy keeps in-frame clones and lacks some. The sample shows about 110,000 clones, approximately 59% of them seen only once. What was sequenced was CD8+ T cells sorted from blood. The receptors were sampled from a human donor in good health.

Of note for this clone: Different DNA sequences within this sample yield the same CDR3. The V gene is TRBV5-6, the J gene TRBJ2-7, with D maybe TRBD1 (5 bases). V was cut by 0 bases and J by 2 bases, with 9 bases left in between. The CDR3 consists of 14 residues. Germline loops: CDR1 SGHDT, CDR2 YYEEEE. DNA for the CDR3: TGTGCCAGCAGCTTGGGTACAGGCACCTACGAGCAGTACTTC. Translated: CASSLGTGTYEQYF. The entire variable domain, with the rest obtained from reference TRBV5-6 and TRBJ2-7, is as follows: DAGVTQSPTHLIKTRGQQVTLRCSPKSGHDTVSWYQQALGQGPQFIFQYYEEEERQRGNFPDRFSGHQFPNYSSELNVNALLLGDSALYLCASSLGTGTYEQYFGPGTRLTVT.

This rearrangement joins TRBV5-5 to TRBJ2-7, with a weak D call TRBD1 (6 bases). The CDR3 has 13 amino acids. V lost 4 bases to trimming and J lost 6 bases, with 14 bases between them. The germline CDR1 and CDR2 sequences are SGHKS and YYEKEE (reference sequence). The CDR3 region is CASSPDTGPEQYF. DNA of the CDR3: TGTGCCAGCAGCCCGGATACAGGGCCCGAGCAGTACTTC.

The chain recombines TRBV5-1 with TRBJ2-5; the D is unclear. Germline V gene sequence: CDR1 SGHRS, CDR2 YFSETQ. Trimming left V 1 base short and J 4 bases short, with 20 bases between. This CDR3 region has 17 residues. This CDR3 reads CASSLWPHGLAGETQYF. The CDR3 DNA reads TGCGCCAGCAGCTTGTGGCCCCACGGGTTAGCAGGAGAGACCCAGTACTTC.

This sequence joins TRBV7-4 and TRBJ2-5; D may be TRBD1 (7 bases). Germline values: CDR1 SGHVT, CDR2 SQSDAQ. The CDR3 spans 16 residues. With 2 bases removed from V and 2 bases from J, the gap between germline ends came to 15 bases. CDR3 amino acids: CASSLSAGTEQETQYF. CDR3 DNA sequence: TGTGCCAGCAGCTTAAGCGCGGGGACAGAACAAGAGACCCAGTACTTC. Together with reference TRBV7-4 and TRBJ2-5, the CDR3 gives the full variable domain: GAGVSQSPRYKVAKRGRDVALRCDSISGHVTLYWYRQTLGQGSEVLTYSQSDAQRDKSGRPSGRFSAERPERSVSTLKIQRTEQGDSAVYLCASSLSAGTEQETQYFGPGTRLLVL.

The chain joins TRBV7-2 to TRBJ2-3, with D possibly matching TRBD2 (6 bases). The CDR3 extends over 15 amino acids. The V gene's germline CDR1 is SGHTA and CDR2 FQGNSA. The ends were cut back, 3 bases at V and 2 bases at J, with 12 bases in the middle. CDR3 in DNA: TGTGCCAGCAGCTTGAGACTAGGACTCACAGATACGCAGTATTTT. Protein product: CASSLRLGLTDTQYF.

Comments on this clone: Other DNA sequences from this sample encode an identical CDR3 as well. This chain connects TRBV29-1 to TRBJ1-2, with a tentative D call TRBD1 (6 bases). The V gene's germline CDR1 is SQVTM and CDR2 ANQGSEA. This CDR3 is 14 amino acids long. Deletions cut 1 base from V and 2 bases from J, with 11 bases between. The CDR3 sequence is CSVEVVDRNYGYTF. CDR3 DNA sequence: TGCAGCGTTGAAGTAGTGGACAGAAACTATGGCTACACCTTC.

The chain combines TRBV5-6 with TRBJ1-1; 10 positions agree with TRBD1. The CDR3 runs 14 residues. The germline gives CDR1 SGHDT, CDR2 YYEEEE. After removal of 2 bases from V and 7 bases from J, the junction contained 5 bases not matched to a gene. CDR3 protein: CASSFGTGEGEAFF. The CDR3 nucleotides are TGTGCCAGCAGCTTCGGGACAGGGGAGGGTGAAGCTTTCTTT.